The 18 T cell receptor beta chains presented below share a single source sample, sequenced in a study of cytomegalovirus exposure and HLA in healthy donors. Researchers ran the PCR with 60 Vbeta and 13 Jbeta primers. Profiling relied on immunoSEQ multiplex PCR, and the TCRdb table lists in-frame clones only, not all of them. Of 200,000 or so clones in the sample, over 70% are singletons; the top ten hold 1.3%. Sequences were obtained from PBMCs. The source of these receptors is a man younger than 45 in good health and CMV-seronegative.

J is TRBJ2-7 and V is TRBV19, with D possibly being TRBD1 (5 bases). There are 14 residues in the CDR3. The germline V gene encodes CDR1 LNHDA and CDR2 SQIVND (reference sequence). Trimming pared 1 base from V and 0 bases from J, leaving 7 bases between. The CDR3 reads CASSIGQGSYEQYF. CDR3 in DNA: TGTGCCAGTAGTATAGGGCAGGGCTCCTACGAGCAGTACTTC.

The rearrangement joins TRBV14 to TRBJ1-6, with D perhaps matching TRBD1 (6 bases). Germline V lookup: CDR1 SGHDN, CDR2 FVKESK. This CDR3 is built from 16 residues. Deletions cut 5 bases from V and 3 bases from J, with 14 bases between. The CDR3 coding sequence is TGTGCCAGCAGCAGTGGGGGGGGCCGCTATAATTCACCCCTCCACTTT. This sequence encodes CASSSGGGRYNSPLHF.

This clone was seen a handful of times. V usage is TRBV14 and J usage is TRBJ2-7; TRBD2 aligns across 11 bases. V lost 4 bases to trimming and J lost 4 bases; unmatched junction nucleotides: 3. Germline lookup yields CDR1 SGHDN and CDR2 FVKESK. The CDR3 totals 14 residues. CDR3: CASSLRLAGYEQYF. In DNA form, the CDR3 reads TGTGCCAGCAGCCTACGACTAGCGGGGTACGAGCAGTACTTC.

The gene calls are TRBV7-9 and TRBJ2-2; TRBD1 matches 10 bases. The length of the CDR3 is 15 residues. Germline CDR1 SEHNR, CDR2 FQNEAQ (reference sequence). Unmatched junction bases numbered 3, after V lost 3 bases and J lost 5 bases. The CDR3 DNA reads as TGTGCCAGCAGCTTCGACAGGGGGCATACCGGGGAGCTGTTTTTT. Translation gives CASSFDRGHTGELFF.

The CDR3 DNA reads TGTGCCAGCAGCGATAAAAAGGGGCAAAATGAAAAACTGTTTTTT. Residues: CASSDKKGQNEKLFF. V gene TRBV7-2 combines with J gene TRBJ1-4; the D gene is possibly TRBD1 (5 bases). Germline lookup yields CDR1 SGHTA and CDR2 FQGNSA. CDR3 length: 15 residues. Trimming stripped 5 bases from V and 5 bases from J, with 15 bases between.

Concerning this clone: Other DNA sequences of this sample code for an identical CDR3. The chain uses TRBV5-5 and TRBJ1-1; maybe TRBD1 (6 bases). CDR3 length: 14 residues. Trimming removed 1 base from V and 1 base from J, with 8 bases in between. Germline values: CDR1 SGHKS, CDR2 YYEKEE (reference sequence). CDR3 DNA: TGTGCCAGCAGCTTGAGGGGGTGGAACACTGAAGCTTTCTTT. The encoded protein is CASSLRGWNTEAFF.

V and J are TRBV5-6 and TRBJ1-4; TRBD1 might be the D (6 bases). This CDR3 has 17 amino acids. V shed 2 bases and J shed 0 bases, with 14 bases lying between them. Germline V CDR1 and CDR2: SGHDT, YYEEEE. The CDR3 DNA reads TGTGCCAGCAGCTTTTATTCCAGGGGTGCAACTAATGAAAAACTGTTTTTT. It codes for CASSFYSRGATNEKLFF.

The chain is built from TRBV4-1 and TRBJ1-1; possibly TRBD1 for D (5 bases). The length of the CDR3 is 13 residues. Germline-derived CDR1 and CDR2 are MGHRA and YSYEKL. Trimming shortened V by 4 bases and J by 1 base, and 7 bases separated the two germline ends. CDR3 coding DNA: TGCGCCAGCAGCCGTGGGGCGAACACTGAAGCTTTCTTT. It codes for CASSRGANTEAFF.

This chain joins TRBV27 and TRBJ2-3, with D possibly being TRBD1 (6 bases). V was clipped by 4 bases and J by 2 bases, with 10 bases between them. The CDR3 loop spans 14 amino acids. Germline V gene sequence: CDR1 MNHEY, CDR2 SMNVEV (reference sequence). This CDR3 reads CASSYTGFTDTQYF. CDR3 nucleotides: TGTGCCAGCAGTTATACAGGGTTCACAGATACGCAGTATTTT.

The rearrangement uses TRBV5-5 and TRBJ1-4; 8 bases align to TRBD1. Germline-derived CDR1 and CDR2 are SGHKS and YYEKEE (reference sequence). With 2 bases clipped from V and 8 bases from J, the junction kept 23 bases outside the gene matches. CDR3 length: 20 residues. CDR3 residues: CASSLNRGGQGVPPKEKLFF. The CDR3 nucleotides are TGTGCCAGCAGCTTAAACAGGGGCGGACAGGGTGTCCCGCCGAAGGAAAAACTGTTTTTT.

The chain combines TRBV9 with TRBJ2-7; tentatively, D is TRBD1 (5 bases). Germline V gives CDR1 SGDLS, CDR2 YYNGEE. The CDR3 spans 16 residues. The ends were cut back, 3 bases at V and 3 bases at J, with 19 bases in the middle. The CDR3 loop is CASSADPQGAIYEQYF. In DNA, the CDR3 is TGTGCCAGCAGCGCCGACCCCCAAGGGGCCATCTACGAGCAGTACTTC.

This clone was counted once. The chain's CDR3 is CASSEGPRSSYNEQFF. CDR3 nucleotides: TGTGCCAGCAGTGAAGGACCTAGAAGCTCCTACAATGAGCAGTTCTTC. The chain joins TRBV6-1 to TRBJ2-1; D is undetermined. Germline-derived CDR1 and CDR2 are MNHNS and SASEGT. Trimming stripped 1 base from V and 0 bases from J, with 10 bases between. This CDR3 has 16 amino acids.

The V call is TRBV6-5, the J call TRBJ1-2; D is unclear. V gave up 4 bases and J gave up 6 bases, with 9 bases separating them. There are 12 residues in the CDR3. The V gene's germline CDR1 is MNHEY and CDR2 SVGAGI. The CDR3 loop reads CASSSTGDGYTF. CDR3 nucleotides: TGTGCCAGCAGTTCCACCGGAGATGGCTACACCTTC.

The V and J genes are TRBV4-2 and TRBJ1-2; weak D call: TRBD1 (5 bases). Germline CDR1 and CDR2: LGHNA and YNFKEQ. Deletions cut 4 bases from V and 3 bases from J, with 12 bases between. The length of the CDR3 is 14 residues. The CDR3 here is CASSPLTDHYGYTF. CDR3 bases: TGTGCCAGCAGCCCTCTGACAGATCACTATGGCTACACCTTC.

Only a few counts were recorded for this clone. This chain links TRBV7-8 with TRBJ1-1; D unresolved. The length of the CDR3 is 12 residues. CDR1 is SGHVS and CDR2 is FQNEAQ in the germline V gene. Deletions cut 5 bases from V and 0 bases from J, with 4 bases between. CDR3 in DNA: TGTGCCAGCAGCGCGTTGAACACTGAAGCTTTCTTT. The encoded protein is CASSALNTEAFF.

The V and J genes are TRBV7-9 and TRBJ2-2; D might be TRBD2 (5 bases). The CDR3 consists of 15 residues. Trimming left V 1 base short and J 2 bases short, with 8 bases between. Germline CDR1 reads SEHNR; CDR2 reads FQNEAQ (reference sequence). In nucleotides, the CDR3 is TGTGCCAGCAGCTTAGGGACTTTAAACACCGGGGAGCTGTTTTTT. Protein sequence: CASSLGTLNTGELFF.

This clone has just one count. This sequence joins TRBV28 and TRBJ2-4, with TRBD1 matching 7 bases. V shed 6 bases, J shed 9 bases, and the junction held 11 bases outside the gene matches. Germline V lookup: CDR1 MDHEN, CDR2 SYDVKM. The CDR3 sequence is 14 residues long. CDR3 DNA: TGTGCCAGCAGACTACGACAGGGATCGGGCATTCAGTACTTC. Translated, it gives CASRLRQGSGIQYF.

In the case of this clone: At one end, the junction sequence differs from germline, possibly due to a read error. The rearrangement links TRBV7-9 to TRBJ1-4; 7 positions match TRBD1. The CDR3 consists of 17 residues. Germline V gives CDR1 SEHNR, CDR2 FQNEAQ (reference sequence). CDR3 residues: CSSSYHRGERRGEKLFF. For the CDR3, the DNA is TGTTCCAGCAGCTATCACAGGGGAGAAAGGCGCGGGGAAAAACTGTTTTTT.